The clone carrying this T cell receptor beta chain appeared many times. The antigen is not known. The read ends 3 residues shy of where the CDR3 ends; the end is completed using the germline J gene. Profiling relied on immunoSEQ multiplex PCR, and the TCRdb table lists in-frame clones only, not all of them. Listed for the sample are 40,000 to 45,000 clones, none seen a single time. The sample is drawn from a study of T cell clonality in common variable immunodeficiency. V was pared by 2 bases and J by 5 bases, with 13 bases between. The CDR3 loop spans 14 amino acids. Germline V lookup: CDR1 SNHLY, CDR2 FYNNEI. General study points: Fewer deletions and N-nucleotide insertions were reportedly seen in common variable immunodeficiency TCR beta sequences.

Source material: peripheral blood mononuclear cells. The receptor was isolated from a person aged 18 to 75 in good health. This rearrangement joins TRBV2 to TRBJ2-7, with a possible D match to TRBD1 (6 bases). CDR3 DNA, as far as it was read: TGTGCCAGCAGTGAATCGAACAGGGTCCACGAG. Amino acid sequence: CASSESNRVHE. The CDR3, in full, reads CASSESNRVHEQYF.